These 6 T cell receptor beta chains share one sample of origin, sequenced in a study of blood T cell repertoires in COVID-19. Clones were sequenced by immunoSEQ multiplex PCR, and TCRdb holds only the in-frame ones, with some missing. This sample has almost 250,000 clones, with about 84% found just once. The sequencing sample was made of peripheral blood. All receptors derive from a woman at least 80 years old with COVID-19, enrolled during active disease.

This chain connects TRBV5-1 to TRBJ1-1; 7 bases agree with TRBD1. The CDR3 extends over 15 amino acids. The germline V gene encodes CDR1 SGHRS and CDR2 YFSETQ. The V gene end was trimmed by 3 bases and the J gene end by 5 bases; junction bases not matched to a gene: 10. Written as DNA, the CDR3 is TGCGCCAGCAGCTCGACAGGGTCTGGGGGGACTGAAGCTTTCTTT. It translates to CASSSTGSGGTEAFF.

The CDR3 protein is CASSPWTSTDTQYF. Here the CDR3 DNA reads TGCGCCAGCAGCCCATGGACTAGCACAGATACGCAGTATTTT. The chain joins TRBV5-1 to TRBJ2-3; a weak D match, TRBD2 (5 bases). The CDR3 runs to 14 residues. CDR1 and CDR2 from the germline V gene are SGHRS and YFSETQ. The V and J ends lost 4 bases and 0 bases respectively, with 9 bases between them.

This clone was seen a handful of times. The V gene is TRBV6-6, the J gene TRBJ1-1, with D hard to call. From germline, CDR1 is MNHNY and CDR2 SVGAGI (reference sequence). This CDR3 spans 11 amino acids. V gave up 2 bases and J gave up 6 bases, with 4 bases separating them. In DNA form, the CDR3 reads TGTGCCAGCAGTTACAGCCCTGAAGCTTTCTTT. Translating gives CASSYSPEAFF.

The V and J genes are TRBV4-2 and TRBJ1-4; D gene ambiguous. Trimming pared 4 bases from V and 5 bases from J, leaving 26 bases between. This CDR3 region has 19 residues. Germline lookup yields CDR1 LGHNA and CDR2 YNFKEQ. CDR3 coding DNA: TGTGCCAGCAGCCCCCCCGCACCTCAATTCCCCGGTCTAAATGAAAAACTGTTTTTT. Protein: CASSPPAPQFPGLNEKLFF.

The rearrangement links TRBV7-2 to TRBJ1-5; D is undetermined. Germline V lookup: CDR1 SGHTA, CDR2 FQGNSA. Trimming left V 4 bases short and J 3 bases short, with 10 bases between. The CDR3 spans 14 residues. The CDR3 coding sequence is TGTGCCAGCAGCTCATTCGGTTCCAATCAGCCCCAGCATTTT. This sequence encodes CASSSFGSNQPQHF.

The chain links TRBV11-2 to TRBJ2-7, with 10 bases lining up with TRBD2. The J segment lost 3 bases and the V segment lost 5 bases, leaving 10 bases of the junction unmatched. Germline V gene sequence: CDR1 SGHAT, CDR2 FQNNGV. The CDR3 is made up of 16 amino acids. The CDR3 here is CASSTRTSGFIYEQYV. The CDR3, as DNA: TGTGCCAGCAGCACCCGGACTAGCGGCTTTATCTACGAGCAGTACGTC.